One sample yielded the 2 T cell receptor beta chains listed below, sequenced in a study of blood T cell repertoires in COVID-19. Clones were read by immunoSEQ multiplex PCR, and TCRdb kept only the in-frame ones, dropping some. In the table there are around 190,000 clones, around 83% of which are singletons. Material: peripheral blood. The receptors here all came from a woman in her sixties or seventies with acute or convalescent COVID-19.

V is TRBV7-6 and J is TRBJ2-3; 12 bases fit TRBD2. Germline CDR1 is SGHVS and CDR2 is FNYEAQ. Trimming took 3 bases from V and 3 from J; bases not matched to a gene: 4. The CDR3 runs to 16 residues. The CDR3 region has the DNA TGTGCCAGCAGCTTGTTTACTAGCGGGGGGACAGATACGCAGTATTTT. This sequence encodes CASSLFTSGGTDTQYF.

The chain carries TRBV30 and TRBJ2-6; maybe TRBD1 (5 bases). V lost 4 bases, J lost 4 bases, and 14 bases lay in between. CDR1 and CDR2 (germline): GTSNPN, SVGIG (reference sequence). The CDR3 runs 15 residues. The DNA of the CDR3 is TGTGCCTGGAACGGGCAGGGTTCGGGGGCCAACGTCCTGACTTTC. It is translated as CAWNGQGSGANVLTF.